This record covers a single T cell receptor beta chain. One junction end does not reproduce the germline sequence, and a read error may be involved. The same CDR3 arises from other DNA sequences in this sample as well. The sample is drawn from a study of T cell changes during pregnancy in multiple sclerosis. Measured with immunoSEQ multiplex PCR; TCRdb has only the in-frame clones, and not every one. The top ten clones hold roughly 1.6% of a sample with approximately 100,000 clones, about 90% of them seen once. Germline CDR1 SGHRS, CDR2 YFSETQ. The CDR3 length is 15 residues. The material sequenced was peripheral blood, taken before pregnancy. The clonotype was recovered from a female donor with multiple sclerosis, enrolled in a pregnancy study. The chain joins TRBV5-1 to TRBJ1-5, with no clear D. This CDR3 reads CASSLYGEPNQPQHF. CDR3 DNA sequence: TGCGCCAGCAGCTTATACGGGGAGCCCAATCAACCCCAGCATTTT.